These 10 T cell receptor beta chains were sequenced from one sample in a study of shared clonotypes between healthy human individuals. Sequenced by immunoSEQ multiplex PCR; TCRdb stores in-frame clones only, minus some. Counted here are 950,000 to 1,300,000 clones, about 75% occurring once; the ten biggest clones make up approximately 1.5%. Sequences were obtained from memory CD4+ T cells sorted from blood. Subset indicated: CD45RA-negative fraction. The receptors were sampled from a man younger than 30 in good health.

Of note for this clone: Other DNA sequences from this sample encode an identical CDR3 as well. V and J are TRBV28 and TRBJ2-2, with 11 bases identical to TRBD1. V trimming: 6 bases; J trimming: 6 bases; junction bases outside the gene matches: 6. This CDR3 spans 15 amino acids. Germline-derived CDR1 and CDR2 are MDHEN and SYDVKM. This CDR3 is CASSRGTGGPGELFF. Here the CDR3 DNA reads TGTGCCAGCAGCCGTGGGACAGGGGGACCCGGGGAGCTGTTTTTT.

The chain links TRBV21-1 to TRBJ2-1; the tabulated D call, TRBD2, remains unverified against the DNA. TRBV21-1 is given as a pseudogene. The CDR3 totals 16 residues. CDR3 bases: TGTGCCAGCAGCAATTTAGCGGGGGGGCGATACAATGAGCAGTTCTTC. It codes for CASSNLAGGRYNEQFF.

V and J are TRBV5-4 and TRBJ2-5, with 10 nucleotides matching TRBD2. Germline CDR1 and CDR2: SGHNT and YYREEE (reference sequence). V trimming: 4 bases; J trimming: 5 bases; junction bases outside the gene matches: 8. The CDR3 is 15 amino acids. CDR3 coding DNA: TGTGCCAGCAGCGCGGGACTAGCGAACGGGGAGACCCAGTACTTC. Amino acid sequence: CASSAGLANGETQYF.

The chain is built from TRBV9 and TRBJ2-2; the match to TRBD2 covers 7 bases. The V segment lost 4 bases and the J segment 0 bases; nucleotides outside the gene matches: 3. The CDR3 is 15 residues long. CDR1 is SGDLS, CDR2 YYNGEE, per germline. The CDR3 DNA sequence: TGTGCCAGCAGCCCACGGGGGGCGAACACCGGGGAGCTGTTTTTT. Encoded protein: CASSPRGANTGELFF.

This sequence joins TRBV5-1 and TRBJ1-5; D is unclear. V was clipped by 9 bases and J by 0 bases, with 19 bases between them. The germline V gene has CDR1 SGHRS and CDR2 YFSETQ. The CDR3 consists of 16 residues. Here the CDR3 reads CAILVGWVRSNQPQHF. The CDR3 DNA sequence: TGCGCCATCCTAGTGGGGTGGGTACGTAGCAATCAGCCCCAGCATTTT.

J is TRBJ1-4 and V is TRBV2; a possible D gene is TRBD1 (5 bases). V was pared by 7 bases and J by 7 bases, with 10 bases between. This CDR3 region has 12 residues. Germline V lookup: CDR1 SNHLY, CDR2 FYNNEI. The CDR3 nucleotides read TGTGCCAGCATGAGGGACGGTGAAAAACTGTTTTTT. Translating gives CASMRDGEKLFF.

This clone was detected many times. Other nucleotide sequences from this sample produce the same CDR3. The rearrangement uses TRBV28 and TRBJ2-7; unclear D gene. Germline CDR1 is MDHEN and CDR2 is SYDVKM. The CDR3 runs 11 residues. Trimming left V 2 bases short and J 2 bases short, with 1 base between. The CDR3 DNA sequence: TGTGCCAGCAGTTTAACCTACGAGCAGTACTTC. Protein sequence: CASSLTYEQYF.

The chain has TRBV6-6 and TRBJ1-5; no clear D. With 2 bases removed from V and 6 bases from J, the gap between germline ends came to 11 bases. Germline-derived CDR1 and CDR2 are MNHNY and SVGAGI (reference sequence). CDR3 length: 14 amino acids. CDR3 sequence: CASSYDGVGQPQHF. The CDR3 DNA is TGTGCCAGCAGTTACGACGGGGTCGGTCAGCCCCAGCATTTT.

The genes are TRBV5-1 and TRBJ2-3; D uncertain. The germline V gene has CDR1 SGHRS and CDR2 YFSETQ. V shed 7 bases and J shed 2 bases, with 17 bases lying between them. This CDR3 spans 15 amino acids. For the CDR3, the DNA is TGCGCCAGCCATCTCTTAAATCAAAACACAGATACGCAGTATTTT. It encodes CASHLLNQNTDTQYF.

The chain combines TRBV7-9 with TRBJ2-5; 11 nucleotides line up with TRBD2. The V segment lost 6 bases and the J segment 5 bases; nucleotides outside the gene matches: 8. The CDR3 consists of 15 residues. The V gene's germline CDR1 is SEHNR and CDR2 FQNEAQ (reference sequence). The CDR3 here is CASSLIAGGPETQYF. The CDR3 DNA sequence: TGTGCCAGCAGTCTTATAGCGGGAGGGCCGGAGACCCAGTACTTC.